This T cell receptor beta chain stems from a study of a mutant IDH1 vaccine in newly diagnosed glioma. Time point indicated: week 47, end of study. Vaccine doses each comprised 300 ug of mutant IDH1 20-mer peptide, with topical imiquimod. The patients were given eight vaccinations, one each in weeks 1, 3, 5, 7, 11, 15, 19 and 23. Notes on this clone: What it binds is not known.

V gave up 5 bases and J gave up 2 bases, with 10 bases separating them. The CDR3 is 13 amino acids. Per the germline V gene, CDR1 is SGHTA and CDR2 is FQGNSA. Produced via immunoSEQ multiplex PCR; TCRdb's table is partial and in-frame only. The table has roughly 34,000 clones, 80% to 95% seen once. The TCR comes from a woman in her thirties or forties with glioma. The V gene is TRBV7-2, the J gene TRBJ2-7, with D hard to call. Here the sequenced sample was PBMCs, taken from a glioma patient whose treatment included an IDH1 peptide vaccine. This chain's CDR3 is CASSRNSAYEQYF. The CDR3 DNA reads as TGTGCCAGCAGCCGAAACAGTGCCTACGAGCAGTACTTC.